These 6 T cell receptor beta chains originate from one sample sequenced in a study of T cells in localized non-small cell lung cancer. The repertoire was sequenced with immunoSEQ multiplex PCR; TCRdb's copy has only in-frame clones and lacks some. The data show 90,000 to 95,000 clones, with around 90% seen just once and approximately 4% held by the top ten. Sequenced material: PBMCs, taken before any cancer treatment. The receptors were sampled from a woman aged 35-70 years with stage II squamous cell lung carcinoma.

The V call is TRBV6-5, the J call TRBJ2-7, with D possibly matching TRBD1 (8 bases). V was pared by 0 bases and J by 5 bases, with 14 bases between. The CDR3 is made up of 15 amino acids. Germline values: CDR1 MNHEY, CDR2 SVGAGI. The chain's CDR3 is CASSYSGQGGDEQYF. The CDR3 DNA reads as TGTGCCAGCAGTTACTCTGGACAGGGAGGGGACGAGCAGTACTTC.

The chain uses TRBV27 and TRBJ2-2, with D hard to call. Per the germline V gene, CDR1 is MNHEY and CDR2 is SMNVEV (reference sequence). Trimming cost V 0 bases and J 6 bases, with 17 bases left between them. The CDR3 loop spans 17 amino acids. The CDR3 region has the DNA TGTGCCAGCAGTTTATCCCCCTCCCAATTGATGCCCGGGGAGCTGTTTTTT. Its protein is CASSLSPSQLMPGELFF.

The V and J genes are TRBV19 and TRBJ1-5, with D maybe TRBD1 (6 bases). CDR1 and CDR2 from the germline V gene are LNHDA and SQIVND (reference sequence). The CDR3 totals 17 residues. Trimming took 6 bases from V and 0 from J, leaving 18 bases between them. The CDR3 DNA follows: TGTGCCAGTAGACCGCCCGGGGGGCTAAATAGCAATCAGCCCCAGCATTTT. Encoded protein: CASRPPGGLNSNQPQHF.

The chain combines TRBV5-1 with TRBJ2-2, with 8 positions matching TRBD1. The germline V gene encodes CDR1 SGHRS and CDR2 YFSETQ. This CDR3 is 15 amino acids long. With V trimmed by 4 bases and J by 1 base, 3 bases remained unmatched. CDR3 sequence: CASSPDRVNTGELFF. The CDR3 DNA sequence: TGCGCCAGCAGCCCGGACAGGGTGAACACCGGGGAGCTGTTTTTT.

V is TRBV11-2 and J is TRBJ2-1; 15 positions agree with TRBD2. Germline loops: CDR1 SGHAT, CDR2 FQNNGV. The CDR3 runs 18 residues. V lost 2 bases to trimming and J lost 7 bases; unmatched junction nucleotides: 9. The DNA of the CDR3 is TGTGCCAGCAGCTTAAGAGGGACTAGCGGGAGGCTTCCGAATGAGCAGTTCTTC. The encoded protein is CASSLRGTSGRLPNEQFF.

The J gene is TRBJ1-1, the V gene TRBV19, with D maybe TRBD1 (6 bases). The V gene's germline CDR1 is LNHDA and CDR2 SQIVND (reference sequence). Trimming took 3 bases from V and 1 from J, leaving 9 bases between them. This CDR3 spans 14 amino acids. The CDR3, as DNA: TGTGCCAGTAGTATCCGGGGGCAGAACACTGAAGCTTTCTTT. Translating it yields CASSIRGQNTEAFF.